The T cell receptor (beta chain) under discussion was sequenced for a study of T cell repertoires in cytomegalovirus infection. Turning to the study itself: CMV epitopes in the study were HLA-C-restricted (recently identified) and HLA-B-restricted (well studied). Public TCR beta signatures provided an indication of both CMV infection and a matching HLA type.

CDR3 length: 13 amino acids. Germline loops: CDR1 ENHRY, CDR2 SYGVKD. The V gene lost 4 bases and the J gene lost 2 bases, with 7 bases spanning the gap. Broader study findings: People with CMV and the relevant HLA were identified by cumulative public TCR beta family frequency.

About this clonotype itself: Its specificity is not known.

Each CDR3 protein gets one entry after TCRdb re-called the reads with MiXCR. Of around 300,000 distinct CDR3 sequences in the sample, 20% to 25% were seen once. The chain recombines TRBV10-3 with TRBJ2-3, with D hard to call. The specimen was cultured PBMCs, collected from culture after CMV antigen stimulation. This clonotype was obtained from a human donor in good health (CMV status not recorded). Some clones in this sample may be carry-over from other donors' samples. CDR3 bases: TGTGCCATCAGTGGCCGGACCACAGATACGCAGTATTTT. Residues: CAISGRTTDTQYF.